One and the same sample provided the 31 T cell receptor beta chains below, sequenced in a study of blood T cell repertoires in COVID-19. TCRdb's copy holds only in-frame clones and misses some; the assay was immunoSEQ multiplex PCR. The data show some 130,000 clones, roughly three quarters seen once. The sequenced material came from peripheral blood. These receptors were collected from a woman aged 65 to 85 with acute or convalescent COVID-19.

J is TRBJ1-1 and V is TRBV3-1 (or the pseudogene TRBV3-2); possibly TRBD1 for D (5 bases). The V and J ends lost 3 bases and 4 bases respectively, with 9 bases between them. The germline V gene has CDR1 LGHDT and CDR2 YNNKEL (reference sequence). The CDR3 is made up of 13 amino acids. CDR3 residues: CASSQSGLTEAFF. CDR3 sequence (DNA): TGTGCCAGCAGCCAGTCAGGGCTCACTGAAGCTTTCTTT.

This clone has only a few counts. The rearrangement uses TRBV12-3 or TRBV12-4 and TRBJ2-7; D unresolved. The CDR3 consists of 12 residues. V gave up 6 bases and J gave up 2 bases, with 8 bases separating them. The CDR3: CASSKRTYEQYF. The DNA of the CDR3 is TGTGCCAGCAGCAAGCGAACCTACGAGCAGTACTTC.

The chain links TRBV5-4 to TRBJ2-5; TRBD2 matches 12 bases. Unmatched junction bases numbered 6, after V lost 4 bases and J lost 2 bases. From germline, CDR1 is SGHNT and CDR2 YYREEE (reference sequence). CDR3 length equals 16 residues. CDR3 in amino acids: CASSLPGLAGQETQYF. CDR3 DNA: TGTGCCAGCAGCCTCCCCGGACTAGCGGGACAAGAGACCCAGTACTTC.

This clone was observed a handful of times. This chain connects TRBV28 to TRBJ1-1, with 7 bases aligning to TRBD1. Unmatched junction bases numbered 6, after V lost 3 bases and J lost 2 bases. The V gene's germline CDR1 is MDHEN and CDR2 SYDVKM. The CDR3 has 15 amino acids. Here the CDR3 reads CASSFLDRTNTEAFF. CDR3 DNA sequence: TGTGCCAGCAGTTTCTTGGACAGGACTAACACTGAAGCTTTCTTT. The full variable domain, completed using reference TRBV28 and TRBJ1-1, is DVKVTQSSRYLVKRTGEKVFLECVQDMDHENMFWYRQDPGLGLRLIYFSYDVKMKEKGDIPEGYSVSREKKERFSLILESASTNQTSMYLCASSFLDRTNTEAFFGQGTRLTVV.

This clone was picked up a small number of times. The chain carries TRBV4-3 and TRBJ2-7; D not certain. The CDR3 covers 13 residues. Trimming left V 1 base short and J 7 bases short, with 11 bases between. Germline CDR1 is LGHNA and CDR2 is YSLEER. The CDR3 loop reads CASSQVKPKEQYF. As DNA, the CDR3 is TGCGCCAGCAGCCAAGTAAAGCCAAAGGAGCAGTACTTC.

In DNA form, the CDR3 reads TGCGCCAGCAGACGGGAGGTCACCGGGGAGCTGTTTTTT. Amino acids: CASRREVTGELFF. The chain is built from TRBV5-1 and TRBJ2-2, with TRBD2 matching over 7 bases. CDR3 length: 13 amino acids. With 5 bases clipped from V and 4 bases from J, the junction kept 2 bases outside the gene matches. Germline values: CDR1 SGHRS, CDR2 YFSETQ. The full variable domain, its missing parts supplied by reference TRBV5-1 and TRBJ2-2, is KAGVTQTPRYLIKTRGQQVTLSCSPISGHRSVSWYQQTPGQGLQFLFEYFSETQRNKGNFPGRFSGRQFSNSRSEMNVSTLELGDSALYLCASRREVTGELFFGEGSRLTVL.

V and J are TRBV9 and TRBJ1-6, with D perhaps TRBD1 (5 bases). Trimming shortened V by 3 bases and J by 6 bases, and 16 bases separated the two germline ends. The CDR3 is 16 amino acids. CDR1 SGDLS and CDR2 YYNGEE come from the germline V gene. CDR3 residues: CASSGKIRGINSPLHF. CDR3 bases: TGTGCCAGCAGCGGGAAGATAAGGGGTATTAATTCACCCCTCCACTTT. Variable domain in full (rest from reference TRBV9 and TRBJ1-6): DSGVTQTPKHLITATGQRVTLRCSPRSGDLSVYWYQQSLDQGLQFLIQYYNGEERAKGNILERFSAQQFPDLHSELNLSSLELGDSALYFCASSGKIRGINSPLHFGNGTRLTVT.

J is TRBJ2-1 and V is TRBV2; weak D call: TRBD1 (6 bases). CDR3 size: 16 residues. V was shortened by 5 bases and J by 0 bases, with 14 bases between the two germline ends. The germline gives CDR1 SNHLY, CDR2 FYNNEI. For the CDR3, the DNA is TGTGCCAGCAGTTCGGACAGTGTAAGCTCCTACAATGAGCAGTTCTTC. Residues: CASSSDSVSSYNEQFF.

The chain employs TRBV30 and TRBJ2-5; 8 nucleotides line up with TRBD1. The CDR3 extends over 12 amino acids. V gave up 5 bases and J gave up 4 bases; unmatched junction bases: 3. Looked up from germline, CDR1 is GTSNPN and CDR2 is SVGIG (reference sequence). The CDR3 coding sequence is TGTGCCTGGGGAACAGGGGGAGAGACCCAGTACTTC. This encodes CAWGTGGETQYF.

The chain combines TRBV28 with TRBJ2-3, with 9 bases identical to TRBD2. The V and J ends lost 7 bases and 4 bases, in that order; junction bases with no gene match: 9. From germline, CDR1 is MDHEN and CDR2 SYDVKM. The CDR3 extends over 15 amino acids. CDR3 region: CASTWGSGGSDTQYF. The CDR3 coding sequence is TGTGCCAGCACCTGGGGTAGCGGGGGATCAGATACGCAGTATTTT. The whole variable domain, filled in from reference TRBV28 and TRBJ2-3, reads DVKVTQSSRYLVKRTGEKVFLECVQDMDHENMFWYRQDPGLGLRLIYFSYDVKMKEKGDIPEGYSVSREKKERFSLILESASTNQTSMYLCASTWGSGGSDTQYFGPGTRLTVL.

This clone was seen more than once but under ten times. V and J are TRBV5-1 and TRBJ2-7, with 10 bases matching TRBD2. Per the germline V gene, CDR1 is SGHRS and CDR2 is YFSETQ. J was trimmed by 4 bases and V by 4 bases; bases with no gene match: 11. This CDR3 contains 16 residues. Written as DNA, the CDR3 is TGCGCCAGCAGCCCACCGCCTAGCGGGAGTTTATACGAGCAGTACTTC. Protein sequence: CASSPPPSGSLYEQYF.

The chain employs TRBV7-8 and TRBJ2-7; D might be TRBD2 (5 bases). There are 13 residues in the CDR3. Germline CDR1 is SGHVS and CDR2 is FQNEAQ. Trimming shortened V by 1 base and J by 7 bases, and 11 bases separated the two germline ends. CDR3 nucleotide sequence: TGTGCCAGCAGCTTAGTTGGCCCGGGGGAGCAGTACTTC. This codes for CASSLVGPGEQYF.

This chain links TRBV23-1 with TRBJ1-6, with D unresolved. TRBV23-1 is reported as an ORF; its role is uncertain. CDR3 length equals 20 residues. V dropped 2 bases and J dropped 0 bases, with 20 bases sitting between them. The CDR3 protein is CASSQGRRHAPSSYNSPLHF. CDR3 nucleotide sequence: TGCGCCAGCAGTCAAGGGAGGCGACATGCCCCGAGCTCCTATAATTCACCCCTCCACTTT.

As to this clone: The same CDR3 also results from other DNA sequences found in this sample. V usage is TRBV5-5 and J usage is TRBJ2-5; TRBD1 agrees at 11 bases. Trimming removed 4 bases from V and 0 bases from J; junction bases left unmatched: 5. This CDR3 is 16 amino acids long. CDR1 is SGHKS and CDR2 is YYEKEE in the germline V gene (reference sequence). This CDR3 reads CASSLGTGGNQETQYF. The CDR3 nucleotides read TGTGCCAGCAGCCTCGGGACAGGGGGGAACCAAGAGACCCAGTACTTC.

This clone has just one count. V and J are TRBV10-3 and TRBJ1-4; 9 bases agree with TRBD1. The CDR3 runs to 16 residues. V was pared by 4 bases and J by 7 bases, with 10 bases of the junction left unmatched. Germline loops: CDR1 ENHRY, CDR2 SYGVKD. In DNA form, the CDR3 reads TGTGCCATCAGTGCTTCCGGACAGGGGCGAGGTGAAAAACTGTTTTTT. Protein product: CAISASGQGRGEKLFF.

This chain uses TRBV4-3 with TRBJ1-2, with 7 nucleotides matching TRBD1. The CDR3 is made up of 15 amino acids. The germline gives CDR1 LGHNA, CDR2 YSLEER. V shed 0 bases, J shed 4 bases, and the junction held 5 bases outside the gene matches. The CDR3 region has the DNA TGCGCCAGCAGCCAAGAGGAGGGGGCACCCTATGGCTACACCTTC. Residues: CASSQEEGAPYGYTF.

The CDR3 DNA reads as TGCAGCGTCGTGACAGGGGGCAGCGGGTATGGCTATGGCTACACCTTC. This encodes CSVVTGGSGYGYGYTF. This rearrangement joins TRBV29-1 to TRBJ1-2; 10 nucleotides agree with TRBD1. CDR1 and CDR2 (germline): SQVTM, ANQGSEA. V dropped 6 bases and J dropped 4; count of bases not matched to a gene: 14. The CDR3 has 16 amino acids.

The rearrangement uses TRBV12-5 and TRBJ2-7, with unresolved D. This CDR3 region has 11 residues. Germline V gene sequence: CDR1 LGHNT, CDR2 FRNRAP. V was shortened by 5 bases and J by 6 bases, with 8 bases between the two germline ends. The CDR3 region is CASGLGAEQYF. CDR3 coding DNA: TGTGCTAGTGGTCTAGGAGCCGAGCAGTACTTC.

The V call is TRBV20-1, the J call TRBJ2-3, with 12 bases matching TRBD2. The length of the CDR3 is 15 residues. The germline CDR1 and CDR2 sequences are DFQATT and SNEGSKA (reference sequence). The V and J ends lost 3 bases and 4 bases, in that order; junction bases with no gene match: 5. CDR3 sequence reads: CSASLLAGGADTQYF. In nucleotides, the CDR3 is TGCAGTGCTAGTCTACTAGCGGGAGGAGCAGATACGCAGTATTTT.

The V and J genes are TRBV7-2 and TRBJ1-2, with 7 bases that match TRBD1. This CDR3 is built from 14 residues. Germline loops: CDR1 SGHTA, CDR2 FQGNSA. V shed 3 bases, J shed 3 bases, and the junction held 4 bases outside the gene matches. The CDR3 nucleotides are TGTGCCAGCAGCTTCCCTGACAGGGACTATGGCTACACCTTC. Its translation is CASSFPDRDYGYTF.

The chain joins TRBV6-5 to TRBJ1-3; 7 nucleotides match TRBD1. V was clipped by 7 bases and J by 2 bases; unmatched bases: 5. The CDR3 has 14 residues. From germline, CDR1 is MNHEY and CDR2 SVGAGI. The CDR3 here is CASTLGGPGNTIYF. The DNA for the CDR3 is TGTGCCAGCACCCTAGGGGGCCCTGGAAACACCATATATTTT.

This clone was found a few times. The genes are TRBV11-2 and TRBJ2-4, with D uncertain. CDR1 is SGHAT and CDR2 is FQNNGV in the germline V gene. The CDR3 contains 15 residues. V lost 1 base to trimming and J lost 6 bases, with 13 bases between them. The CDR3 DNA sequence: TGTGCCAGCAGCTTAGCGGGTGTTCTCGGAAACATTCAGTACTTC. Its translation is CASSLAGVLGNIQYF.

The chain links TRBV6-1 to TRBJ1-1, with D maybe TRBD1 (5 bases). Germline CDR1 MNHNS, CDR2 SASEGT. The CDR3 length is 13 residues. V shed 2 bases and J shed 8 bases, with 12 bases lying between them. CDR3 in amino acids: CASSEQAGGEAFF. The CDR3 nucleotides are TGTGCCAGCAGTGAACAGGCCGGGGGGGAAGCTTTCTTT.

This clone was found a few times. The chain has TRBV2 and TRBJ1-3; 7 nucleotides agree with TRBD1. CDR1 and CDR2 (germline): SNHLY, FYNNEI. This CDR3 contains 14 residues. V dropped 6 bases and J dropped 0; count of bases not matched to a gene: 2. The DNA of the CDR3 is TGTGCCAGCAGGAGGGACAGCTCTGGAAACACCATATATTTT. Translation gives CASRRDSSGNTIYF.

This clone was counted many times. V gene TRBV4-2 combines with J gene TRBJ2-7; TRBD2 might be the D (6 bases). This CDR3 spans 16 amino acids. CDR1 is LGHNA and CDR2 is YNFKEQ in the germline V gene. V was pared by 0 bases and J by 5 bases, with 17 bases between. This chain's CDR3 is CASSQDHAGSGNEQYF. CDR3 in DNA: TGTGCCAGCAGCCAAGATCACGCGGGATCGGGGAACGAGCAGTACTTC.

The chain carries TRBV29-1 and TRBJ2-7; TRBD1 matches at 10 bases. The CDR3 sequence is 13 residues long. With V trimmed by 6 bases and J by 3 bases, 5 bases remained unmatched. Per the germline V gene, CDR1 is SQVTM and CDR2 is ANQGSEA. DNA of the CDR3: TGCAGCGTACTGACAGGGGGCGGCTACGAGCAGTACTTC. It specifies CSVLTGGGYEQYF.

The chain recombines TRBV9 with TRBJ2-7, with TRBD2 identical over 7 bases. Germline V gives CDR1 SGDLS, CDR2 YYNGEE. The CDR3 is 15 amino acids. The ends lost 0 bases at V and 2 bases at J; junction bases unmatched: 5. CDR3 sequence (DNA): TGTGCCAGCAGCGTAGCCCCCGGGACTACCTACGAGCAGTACTTC. Its translation is CASSVAPGTTYEQYF.

CDR3 region: CASSLGPLAGGPPYEQYF. The CDR3 nucleotides are TGTGCCAGCAGCTTAGGGCCACTAGCGGGGGGGCCTCCCTACGAGCAGTACTTC. This chain uses TRBV7-2 with TRBJ2-7, with TRBD2 identical over 13 bases. CDR3 length: 18 residues. CDR1 is SGHTA and CDR2 is FQGNSA in the germline V gene. J was trimmed by 2 bases and V by 1 base; bases with no gene match: 8.

This clone was observed a handful of times. Different DNA sequences within this sample yield the same CDR3. The chain recombines TRBV18 with TRBJ2-7; D remains unclear. The germline V gene has CDR1 KGHSH and CDR2 LQKENI. The CDR3 is 13 residues long. V was clipped by 2 bases and J by 0 bases, with 5 bases between them. CDR3 amino acids: CASSPGTSYEQYF. The CDR3 DNA follows: TGTGCCAGCTCACCAGGCACCTCCTACGAGCAGTACTTC.

As DNA, the CDR3 is TGTGCCAGCAGCTTGGTAGGGGGTCCCAACAATGAGCAGTTCTTC. Translating it yields CASSLVGGPNNEQFF. V and J are TRBV5-4 and TRBJ2-1, with TRBD1 as a possible D gene (6 bases). CDR1 and CDR2 (germline): SGHNT, YYREEE (reference sequence). The ends were cut back, 0 bases at V and 5 bases at J, with 12 bases in the middle. This CDR3 spans 15 amino acids.

This clone was detected only a few times. V is TRBV9 and J is TRBJ2-7; 8 bases map to TRBD1. This CDR3 comprises 15 residues. Germline assignment: CDR1 SGDLS and CDR2 YYNGEE. Unmatched junction bases numbered 6, after V lost 4 bases and J lost 0 bases. The CDR3 reads CASSPSDRDSYEQYF. CDR3 coding DNA: TGTGCCAGCAGCCCATCGGACAGGGACTCCTACGAGCAGTACTTC.